This is a list of T cell receptor beta chains from one sample in a study of control samples from healthy donors and cancer patients. This table comes from immunoSEQ multiplex PCR, and its TCRdb copy is limited to in-frame clones, with some not included. This sample has 110,000 or so clones, with 89% found just once. The sequencing sample was made of blood. The receptors come from a man aged 50 to 59 in good health. Both conserved end residues are part of each CDR3. The order of the fields is clone size, D gene, V gene, J gene, CDR3 DNA, CDR3 protein. D genes are given only for firm matches. Not every row has a clone size; where given, it reads once, few, many or a size class.

-	TRBD2	TRBV27	TRBJ2-3	TGTGCCAGCAGTCTCGGGGGGGATACGCAGTATTTT	CASSLGGDTQYF
-	-	TRBV11-3	TRBJ2-1	TGTGCCAGCAGCTTAACGGGTTACTCCTACAATGAGCAGTTCTTC	CASSLTGYSYNEQFF
-	TRBD2	TRBV3-1/TRBV3-2	TRBJ2-5	TGTGCCAGCAGTAGCGCGGGGGGGGCCGAGACCCAGTACTTC	CASSSAGGAETQYF
once	-	TRBV4-2	TRBJ2-3	TGTGCCAGCAGCCAAGATAGCGCCAGCACAGATACGCAGTATTTT	CASSQDSASTDTQYF
-	TRBD2	TRBV19	TRBJ2-3	TGTGCCAGTAGTCGCGGGACTAGCGGGAGCACAGATACGCAGTATTTT	CASSRGTSGSTDTQYF
-	-	TRBV3-1/TRBV3-2	TRBJ2-1	TGTGCCAGCAGCCACAACCGGGACTCCCACAATGAGCAGTTCTTC	CASSHNRDSHNEQFF
-	-	TRBV7-8	TRBJ2-3	TGTGCCAGCAGCTCCCCCGGCGGGGCAGATACGCAGTATTTT	CASSSPGGADTQYF
-	-	TRBV21-1	TRBJ1-6	TGTGCCAGCAGCAAAACGGGGGGGGCCAATTCACCCCTCCACTTT	CASSKTGGANSPLHF
-	-	TRBV15	TRBJ2-7	TGTGCCACCAGCAGGGAAGGCGCAGGGGTAAGCAACGAGCAGTACTTC	CATSREGAGVSNEQYF
few	-	TRBV6-1	TRBJ1-2	TGTGCCAGCAGTGAAGATCCTGGGCCGCGGCGCTATGGCTACACCTTC	CASSEDPGPRRYGYTF
-	-	TRBV18	TRBJ2-3	TGTGCCAGCTCACCACCAAACGTTGCCAAGGCGACAGATACGCAGTATTTT	CASSPPNVAKATDTQYF
-	-	TRBV5-4	TRBJ1-1	TGTGCCAGCAGCTTGGCCCAGAACACTGAAGCTTTCTTT	CASSLAQNTEAFF
-	-	TRBV3-1/TRBV3-2	TRBJ2-7	TGTGCCAGCAGCCTAGGGACGGTCGGCGAGCAGTACTTC	CASSLGTVGEQYF
-	TRBD1	TRBV7-9	TRBJ2-7	TGTGCCAGCAGGGGACAGGGGGCAGGCGAGCAGTACTTC	CASRGQGAGEQYF
-	TRBD1	TRBV6-5	TRBJ1-1	TGTGCCAGCAGTCGACAGGGTGTCGATACTGAAGCTTTCTTT	CASSRQGVDTEAFF
-	-	TRBV12-3/TRBV12-4	TRBJ1-1	TGTGCCAGCAGTCCGAGTTCTGGGGTAGAAGCTTTCTTT	CASSPSSGVEAFF
once	-	TRBV5-1	TRBJ1-1	TGCGCCAGCAGCCCTCAAACGGGGGCCCCTGAAGCTTTCTTT	CASSPQTGAPEAFF
-	-	TRBV18	TRBJ1-5	TGTGCCAGCTCACCGGCCCGGGTTCAGAATCAGCCCCAGCATTTT	CASSPARVQNQPQHF
-	TRBD1	TRBV6-1	TRBJ1-1	TGTGCCAGCAGTGAACGACAGGGAACAGCTGAAGCTTTCTTT	CASSERQGTAEAFF
-	-	TRBV18	TRBJ2-2	TGTGCCAGCTCACGGACACGGGCGAACACCGGGGAGCTGTTTTTT	CASSRTRANTGELFF
-	-	TRBV28	TRBJ1-4	TGTGCCAGCAGTTTTGTACAGTCTAATGAAAAACTGTTTTTT	CASSFVQSNEKLFF
-	TRBD1	TRBV30	TRBJ2-5	TGTGCCTGGAGTTCCAAGGACAGGGGAGAAGAGACCCAGTACTTC	CAWSSKDRGEETQYF
-	TRBD1	TRBV5-5	TRBJ2-7	TGTGCCAGCAGCTTGGTGACAGGGGCCCACGAGCAGTACTTC	CASSLVTGAHEQYF
-	-	TRBV20-1	TRBJ1-2	TGCAGTGCTAGGATTACAGGTGGCTACACCTTC	CSARITGGYTF
-	TRBD1	TRBV19	TRBJ1-2	TGTGCCAGTAGTCAGGGGGCCATCGGGTCCTATGGCTACACCTTC	CASSQGAIGSYGYTF
-	TRBD1	TRBV9	TRBJ1-2	TGTGCCAGCAGCGTAGGGACAGGGGTCGGTGGCTACACCTTC	CASSVGTGVGGYTF
-	-	TRBV9	TRBJ2-3	TGTGCCAGCAGCGTAGAAGGTGTGCGCACAGATACGCAGTATTTT	CASSVEGVRTDTQYF
-	-	TRBV12-3/TRBV12-4	TRBJ1-1	TGTGCCAGCAGTTGGGGGCTCACTGAAGCTTTCTTT	CASSWGLTEAFF
-	-	TRBV3-1/TRBV3-2	TRBJ1-2	TGTGCCAGCAGCCAAGATTGGGCCGGCTACACCTTC	CASSQDWAGYTF
-	-	TRBV18	TRBJ2-7	TGTGCCAGCTCATTTGACAGTCTAGACTACGAGCAGTACTTC	CASSFDSLDYEQYF
once	-	TRBV3-1/TRBV3-2	TRBJ2-6	TGTGCCAGCACCCGAAATACTGGGGCCAACGTCCTGACTTTC	CASTRNTGANVLTF
once	-	TRBV29-1	TRBJ1-5	TGCAGCACTCGACGGAGCCAGCCCCAGCATTTT	CSTRRSQPQHF
-	-	TRBV27	TRBJ1-2	TGTGCCAGCAGTTTATTAGGGACGGCTAACTATGGCTACACCTTC	CASSLLGTANYGYTF
few	TRBD1	TRBV6-5	TRBJ1-1	TGTGCCAGCAATTTTGATCAGGGGGGGAGCACTGAAGCTTTCTTT	CASNFDQGGSTEAFF
-	-	TRBV7-2	TRBJ2-6	TGTGCCAGCAGCTTAGATCGGAATTCTGGGGCCAACGTCCTGACTTTC	CASSLDRNSGANVLTF
-	-	TRBV27	TRBJ2-6	TGTGCCAGCAGTTTAAAATCTGGGGCCAACGTCCTGACTTTC	CASSLKSGANVLTF
-	-	TRBV6-5	TRBJ2-3	TGTGCCAGCAGTTTAACCGACTTACGCACAGATACGCAGTATTTT	CASSLTDLRTDTQYF
-	-	TRBV7-8	TRBJ2-7	TGTGCCAGCAGCTTAGCCCCTGACAGTCTCTACGAGCAGTACTTC	CASSLAPDSLYEQYF
-	-	TRBV29-1	TRBJ1-3	TGCAGCGTTGAAAAAGGGGACGAAAACACCATATATTTT	CSVEKGDENTIYF
once	-	TRBV5-1	TRBJ1-4	TGCGCCAGCAGCTTGGGCCAGGGGATAATCAATGAAAAACTGTTTTTT	CASSLGQGIINEKLFF
-	-	TRBV5-1	TRBJ2-2	TGCGCCAGCAGCCCCTTGTGGGAGAACACCGGGGAGCTGTTTTTT	CASSPLWENTGELFF